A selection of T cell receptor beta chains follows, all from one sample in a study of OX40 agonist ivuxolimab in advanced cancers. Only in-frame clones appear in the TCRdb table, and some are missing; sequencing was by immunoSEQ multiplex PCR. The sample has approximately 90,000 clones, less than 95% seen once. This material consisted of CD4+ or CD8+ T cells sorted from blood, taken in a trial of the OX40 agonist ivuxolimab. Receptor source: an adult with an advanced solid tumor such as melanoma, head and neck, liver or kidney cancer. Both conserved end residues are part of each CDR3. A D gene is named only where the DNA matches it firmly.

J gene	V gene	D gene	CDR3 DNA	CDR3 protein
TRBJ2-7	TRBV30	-	TGTGCCTGGAGTAAGCTCAGGACGGGGACTTACGAGCAGTACTTC	CAWSKLRTGTYEQYF
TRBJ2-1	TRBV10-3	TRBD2	TGTGCCATCCGTACTAGCGGGAGAGCTGACTCAGGGTCCTACAATGAGCAGTTCTTC	CAIRTSGRADSGSYNEQFF
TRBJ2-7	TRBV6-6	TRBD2	TGTGCCAGCAGTTACAGACTAGCGGGAGGCGAGCAGTACTTC	CASSYRLAGGEQYF
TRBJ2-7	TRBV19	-	TGTGCCAGTAGTATGGCAGTAAACTACGAGCAGTACTTC	CASSMAVNYEQYF
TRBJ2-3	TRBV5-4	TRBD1	TGTGCCAGCAGCTGGTCTGCCAGGGGGCGTTCAGATACGCAGTATTTT	CASSWSARGRSDTQYF
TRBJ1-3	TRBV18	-	TGTGCCAGCTCACCACCGGGTGTTTCGGTAGACTCTGGAAACACCATATATTTT	CASSPPGVSVDSGNTIYF
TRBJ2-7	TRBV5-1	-	TGCGCCAGCAGCTTGCAGGGCGGGACTTCCGTGTACGAGCAGTACTTC	CASSLQGGTSVYEQYF
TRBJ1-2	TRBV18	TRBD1	TGTGCCAGCTCAGCGGGGACAGGGCCTAACTATGGCTACACCTTC	CASSAGTGPNYGYTF
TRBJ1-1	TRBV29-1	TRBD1	TGCAGCGTTGGGGAAGGGGGCAGGGCTGAAGCTTTCTTT	CSVGEGGRAEAFF
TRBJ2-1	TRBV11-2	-	TGTGCCAGCAGCTTAGGGGCAGGGGCTTACAATGAGCAGTTCTTC	CASSLGAGAYNEQFF
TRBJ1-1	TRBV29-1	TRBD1	TGCAGCGTCCAGGGGGCGTCGAGGAACACTGAAGCTTTCTTT	CSVQGASRNTEAFF
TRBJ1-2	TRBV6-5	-	TGTGCCAGCAGTTTTTCTGATGGCTACACCTTC	CASSFSDGYTF
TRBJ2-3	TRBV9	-	TGTGCCAGCAGCGTGGGACCTCTGCCCACAGATACGCAGTATTTT	CASSVGPLPTDTQYF
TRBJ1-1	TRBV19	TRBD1	TGTGCCAGTAGTCGACAGGGTGTAAGCACTGAAGCTTTCTTT	CASSRQGVSTEAFF
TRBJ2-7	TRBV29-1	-	TGCAGCGTTCGAGAGGGCTACGAGCAGTACTTC	CSVREGYEQYF
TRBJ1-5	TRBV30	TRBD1	TGTGCCTGGAGTGTACCCAGGGGGGGAAGCAATCAGCCCCAGCATTTT	CAWSVPRGGSNQPQHF